This passage covers 8 T cell receptor delta chains from one sample sequenced in a study of gamma delta lymphoproliferative disorders and STAT genes. PBMCs from patients and controls supplied the genomic DNA for sequencing. TCRdb repeated clone calling on the multiplex PCR reads with CATT. The sample yields about 3,400 delta-chain clones, around 1% seen once. Sequences were obtained from blood. These receptors came from a human donor in good health.

Comment on this clone: Possible read error: a much larger clone is one base away. The sample contains more than one DNA sequence encoding this CDR3. This chain uses TRAV29/DV5 with TRDJ1, with a possible D match to TRDD2 (6 bases). Germline V gene data show CDR1 as NSMFDY and CDR2 as ISSIKDK. Between the trimmed V and J ends, which lost 0 bases and 2 bases, there was a span of 41 bases. The CDR3 is made up of 24 amino acids. CDR3 amino acids: CAASEFLISGYPGVRSYGTDKLIF. The DNA of the CDR3 is TGTGCAGCAAGCGAGTTCCTAATTTCGGGTTATCCGGGGGTCCGTTCTTATGGTACCGATAAACTCATCTTT.

Regarding this clone: The protein recorded in TCRdb matches a much larger clone and deviates from this DNA's translation at residue 11, suggesting a read error; the protein here is obtained by translating the DNA. V gene TRDV2 combines with J gene TRDJ1, with 12 bases fitting TRDD3. Germline loops: CDR1 GEAIGNYY, CDR2 EKD. This CDR3 region has 19 residues. V lost 0 bases, J lost 0 bases, and 10 bases stayed unmatched. CDR3 sequence reads: CACDTVLGDTCLYTDKLIF. The CDR3 DNA is TGTGCCTGTGACACCGTACTGGGGGATACCTGCCTATACACCGATAAACTCATCTTT.

Concerning this clone itself: The protein that TCRdb holds for this DNA derives from a much larger clone and differs from the translated DNA at residue 12, which likely indicates a read error; the protein shown here is translated from the DNA. The genes are TRDV2 and TRDJ1, with 13 bases lining up with TRDD3. Germline CDR1 is GEAIGNYY and CDR2 is EKD. CDR3 length: 16 residues. CDR3 protein: CACDRLGDTRTNKLIF. DNA for the CDR3: TGTGCCTGTGACAGACTGGGGGATACGCGCACCAATAAACTCATCTTT.

This clone appeared a few times. TCRdb pairs this DNA with a much larger clone's protein that differs at residue 5, likely a read error; the protein shown was translated from the DNA. The chain employs TRDV1 and TRDJ1; TRDD3 agrees at 11 bases. Germline V gene lookup returns CDR1 TSWWSYY and CDR2 QGS. V lost 8 bases and J lost 0; bases outside the gene matches: 8. The CDR3 sequence is 16 residues long. In DNA, the CDR3 is TGTGCTCTTCGAAGTGGGGGATACGGGGACACCGATAAACTCATCTTT. This codes for CALRSGGYGDTDKLIF.

A word on this clone: The protein that TCRdb holds for this DNA derives from a much larger clone and differs from the translated DNA at residue 4, which likely indicates a read error; the protein shown here is translated from the DNA. The rearrangement links TRDV2 to TRDJ1; 13 bases agree with TRDD3. The CDR3 sequence is 16 residues long. V shed 5 bases, J shed 1 base, and the junction held 6 bases outside the gene matches. Germline V lookup: CDR1 GEAIGNYY, CDR2 EKD. In DNA, the CDR3 is TGTGCCTGTGGCAGACTGGGGGATACGCGCACCGATAAACTCATCTTT. It encodes CACGRLGDTRTDKLIF.

This clone turned up a few times. This likely stems from a read error, as it lies one base from a far larger clone. The same CDR3 arises from other DNA sequences in this sample as well. The chain recombines TRDV2 with TRDJ1, with D possibly TRDD3 on 5 matching bases. V was cut by 3 bases and J by 6 bases, with 16 bases left in between. The length of the CDR3 is 14 residues. Germline CDR1 reads GEAIGNYY; CDR2 reads EKD. The DNA of the CDR3 is TGTGCCTGTGACCCTCTGGGAGACAGCAATAAACTCATCTTT. Its protein product is CACDPLGDSNKLIF.

There are a few counts of this clone. The protein TCRdb gives is from a much larger clone and does not agree with this DNA's translation at residue 10, likely a read error; the protein shown here comes from the DNA. This chain's CDR3 is CACDTVRLGGTLASDKLIF. CDR3 sequence (DNA): TGTGCCTGTGACACCGTAAGACTGGGGGGTACGCTGGCCTCCGATAAACTCATCTTT. V usage is TRDV2 and J usage is TRDJ1; 8 bases agree with TRDD3. CDR3 length: 19 amino acids. Germline-derived CDR1 and CDR2 are GEAIGNYY and EKD. V gave up 0 bases and J gave up 3 bases; unmatched junction bases: 17.

With respect to this clone: TCRdb assigns this DNA the protein of a much larger clone, which departs from its translation at residue 16; this likely reflects a read error, and the protein shown comes from translating the DNA. The V call is TRDV2, the J call TRDJ1, with 12 bases identical to TRDD3. The length of the CDR3 is 19 residues. Germline CDR1 and CDR2: GEAIGNYY and EKD. CDR3 in DNA: TGTGCCTGTGACTCCCTACTGGGGGATACTACTCCTATCGGCGATAATCTCATCTTT. It codes for CACDSLLGDTTPIGDNLIF.